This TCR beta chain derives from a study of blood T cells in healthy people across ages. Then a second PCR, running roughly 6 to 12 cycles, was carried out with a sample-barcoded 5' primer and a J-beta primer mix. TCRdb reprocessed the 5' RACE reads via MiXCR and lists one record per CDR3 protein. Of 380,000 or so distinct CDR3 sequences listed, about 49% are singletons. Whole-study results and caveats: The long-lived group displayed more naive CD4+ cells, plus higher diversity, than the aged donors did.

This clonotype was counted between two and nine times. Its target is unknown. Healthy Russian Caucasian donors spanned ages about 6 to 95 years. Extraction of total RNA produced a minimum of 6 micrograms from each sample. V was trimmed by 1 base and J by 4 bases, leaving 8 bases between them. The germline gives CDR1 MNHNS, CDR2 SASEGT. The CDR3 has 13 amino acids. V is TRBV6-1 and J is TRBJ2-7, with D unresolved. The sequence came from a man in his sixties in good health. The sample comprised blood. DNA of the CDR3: TGTGCCAGCAGTGAAGGGCTAGTGTACGAGCAGTACTTC. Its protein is CASSEGLVYEQYF.